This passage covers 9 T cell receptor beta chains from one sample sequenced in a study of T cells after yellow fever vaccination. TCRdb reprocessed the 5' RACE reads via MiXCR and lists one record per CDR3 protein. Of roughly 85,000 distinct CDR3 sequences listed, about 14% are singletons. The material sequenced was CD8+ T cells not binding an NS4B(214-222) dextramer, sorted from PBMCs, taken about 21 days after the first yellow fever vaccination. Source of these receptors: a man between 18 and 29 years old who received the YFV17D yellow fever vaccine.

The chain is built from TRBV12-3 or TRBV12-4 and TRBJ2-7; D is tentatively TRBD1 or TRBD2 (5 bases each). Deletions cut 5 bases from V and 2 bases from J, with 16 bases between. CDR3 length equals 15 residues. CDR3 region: CASSPGTSGPYEQYF. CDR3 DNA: TGTGCCAGCAGTCCAGGGACCTCAGGGCCCTACGAGCAGTACTTC.

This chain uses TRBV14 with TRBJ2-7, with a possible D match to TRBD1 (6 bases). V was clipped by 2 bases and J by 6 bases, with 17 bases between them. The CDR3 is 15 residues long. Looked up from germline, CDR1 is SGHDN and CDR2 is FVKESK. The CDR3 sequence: CASSQTSTGYREQYF. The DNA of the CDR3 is TGTGCCAGCAGCCAAACATCAACAGGGTACCGCGAGCAGTACTTC.

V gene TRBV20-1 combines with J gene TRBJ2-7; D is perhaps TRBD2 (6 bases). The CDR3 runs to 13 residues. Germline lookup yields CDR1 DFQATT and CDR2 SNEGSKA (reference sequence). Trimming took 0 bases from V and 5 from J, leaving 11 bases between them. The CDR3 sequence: CSARDLGGNEQYF. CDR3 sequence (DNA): TGCAGTGCTAGAGATCTTGGAGGGAACGAGCAGTACTTC.

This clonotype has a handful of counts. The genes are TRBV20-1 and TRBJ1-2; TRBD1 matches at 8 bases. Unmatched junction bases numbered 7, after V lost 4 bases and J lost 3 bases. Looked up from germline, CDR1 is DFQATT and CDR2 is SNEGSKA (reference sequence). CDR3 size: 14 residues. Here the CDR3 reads CSATLTDRDYGYTF. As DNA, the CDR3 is TGCAGTGCTACGCTTACGGACAGGGACTATGGCTACACCTTC.

Written as DNA, the CDR3 is TGTGCCAGCAGCGTGTCTCTAGCGGGGGCTGGGGATACGCAGTATTTT. It is translated as CASSVSLAGAGDTQYF. The rearrangement links TRBV7-1 to TRBJ2-3; 10 positions agree with TRBD2. Being an ORF, TRBV7-1 has a function that is uncertain. V shed 5 bases and J 6 bases; nucleotides not matched to a gene: 11. The CDR3 has 16 residues.

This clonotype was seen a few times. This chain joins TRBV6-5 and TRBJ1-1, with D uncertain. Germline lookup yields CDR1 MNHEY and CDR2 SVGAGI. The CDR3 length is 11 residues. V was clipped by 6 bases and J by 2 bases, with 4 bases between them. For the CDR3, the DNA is TGTGCCAGCAGAACCAACACTGAAGCTTTCTTT. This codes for CASRTNTEAFF.

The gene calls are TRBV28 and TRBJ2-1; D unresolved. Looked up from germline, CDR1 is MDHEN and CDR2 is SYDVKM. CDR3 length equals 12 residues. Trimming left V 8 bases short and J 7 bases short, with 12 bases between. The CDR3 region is CASFYNQNEQFF. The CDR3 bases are TGTGCCAGCTTTTATAACCAGAATGAGCAGTTCTTC. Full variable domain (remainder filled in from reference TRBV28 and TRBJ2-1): DVKVTQSSRYLVKRTGEKVFLECVQDMDHENMFWYRQDPGLGLRLIYFSYDVKMKEKGDIPEGYSVSREKKERFSLILESASTNQTSMYLCASFYNQNEQFFGPGTRLTVL.

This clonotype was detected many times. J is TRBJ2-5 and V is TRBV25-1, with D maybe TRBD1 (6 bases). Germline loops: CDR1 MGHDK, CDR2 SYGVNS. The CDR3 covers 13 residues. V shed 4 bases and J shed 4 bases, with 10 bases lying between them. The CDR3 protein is CASSVSGVETQYF. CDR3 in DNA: TGTGCCAGCAGTGTTTCAGGGGTAGAGACCCAGTACTTC. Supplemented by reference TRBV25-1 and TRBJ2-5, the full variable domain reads EADIYQTPRYLVIGTGKKITLECSQTMGHDKMYWYQQDPGMELHLIHYSYGVNSTEKGDLSSESTVSRIRTEHFPLTLESARPSHTSQYLCASSVSGVETQYFGPGTRLLVL.

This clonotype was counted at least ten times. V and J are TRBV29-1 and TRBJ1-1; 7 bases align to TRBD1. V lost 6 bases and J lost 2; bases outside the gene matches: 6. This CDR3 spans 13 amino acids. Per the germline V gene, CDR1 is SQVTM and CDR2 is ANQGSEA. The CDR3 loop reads CSVGTETNTEAFF. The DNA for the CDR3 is TGCAGCGTCGGGACAGAAACTAACACTGAAGCTTTCTTT.